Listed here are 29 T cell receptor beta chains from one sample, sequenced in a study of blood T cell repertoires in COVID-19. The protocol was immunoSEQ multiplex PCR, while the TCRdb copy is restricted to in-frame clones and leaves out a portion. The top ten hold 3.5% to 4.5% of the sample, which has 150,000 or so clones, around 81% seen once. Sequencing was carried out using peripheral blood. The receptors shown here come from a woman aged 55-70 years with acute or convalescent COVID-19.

The CDR3, as DNA: TGTGCCTGGAGTGTAGCCGGACTAGCGGGAGTCGACCATTACAATGAGCAGTTCTTC. It yields the protein CAWSVAGLAGVDHYNEQFF. The rearrangement uses TRBV30 and TRBJ2-1, with 13 nucleotides matching TRBD2. The CDR3 consists of 19 residues. Trimming at V came to 0 bases and at J to 4 bases, leaving 12 bases not matched to a gene. Germline loops: CDR1 GTSNPN, CDR2 SVGIG (reference sequence).

The CDR3 loop is CASRGAGNTGELFF. CDR3 bases: TGTGCCAGCAGGGGAGCGGGAAACACCGGGGAGCTGTTTTTT. The gene calls are TRBV7-6 and TRBJ2-2; 7 bases match TRBD2. Germline trimming cut 6 bases from V and 2 bases from J; bases unmatched to any gene: 3. Germline lookup yields CDR1 SGHVS and CDR2 FNYEAQ. There are 14 residues in the CDR3.

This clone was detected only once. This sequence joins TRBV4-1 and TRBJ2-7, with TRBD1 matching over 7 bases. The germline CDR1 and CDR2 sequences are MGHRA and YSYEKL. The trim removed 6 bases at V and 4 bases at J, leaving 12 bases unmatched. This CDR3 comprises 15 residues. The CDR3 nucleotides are TGCGCCAGCAGAGAAGAGGGGGACAGCTATTACGAGCAGTACTTC. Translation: CASREEGDSYYEQYF.

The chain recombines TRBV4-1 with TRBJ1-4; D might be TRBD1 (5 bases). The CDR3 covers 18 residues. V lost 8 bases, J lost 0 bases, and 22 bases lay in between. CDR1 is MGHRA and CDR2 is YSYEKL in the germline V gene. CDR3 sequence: CASSHSRAPFATNEKLFF. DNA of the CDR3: TGCGCCAGCTCCCACTCCAGGGCACCCTTCGCAACTAATGAAAAACTGTTTTTT.

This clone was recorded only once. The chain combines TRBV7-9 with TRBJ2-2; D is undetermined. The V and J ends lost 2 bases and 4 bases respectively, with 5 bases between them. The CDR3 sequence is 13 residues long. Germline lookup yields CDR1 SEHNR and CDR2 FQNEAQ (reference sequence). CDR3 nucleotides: TGTGCCAGCAGCTTATTGGCCACCGGGGAGCTGTTTTTT. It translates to CASSLLATGELFF.

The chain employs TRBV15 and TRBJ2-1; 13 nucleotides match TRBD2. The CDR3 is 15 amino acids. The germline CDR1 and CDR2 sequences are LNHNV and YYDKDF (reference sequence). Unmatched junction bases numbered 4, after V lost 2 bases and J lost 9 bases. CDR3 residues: CATSRRTSGGSEQFF. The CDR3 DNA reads TGTGCCACCAGCAGAAGGACTAGCGGGGGTAGTGAGCAGTTCTTC.

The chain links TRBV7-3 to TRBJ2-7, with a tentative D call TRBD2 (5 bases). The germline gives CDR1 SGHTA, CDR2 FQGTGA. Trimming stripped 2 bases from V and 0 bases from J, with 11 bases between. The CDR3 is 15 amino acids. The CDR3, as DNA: TGTGCCAGCAGCTTACGGCCGGGAAGCTCCTACGAGCAGTACTTC. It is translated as CASSLRPGSSYEQYF.

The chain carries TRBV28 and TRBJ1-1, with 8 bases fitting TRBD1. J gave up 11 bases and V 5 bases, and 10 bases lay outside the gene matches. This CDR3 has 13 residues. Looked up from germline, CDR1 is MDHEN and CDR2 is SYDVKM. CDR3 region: CASSPTGGRDAFF. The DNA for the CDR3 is TGTGCCAGCAGTCCTACAGGGGGACGGGATGCTTTCTTT.

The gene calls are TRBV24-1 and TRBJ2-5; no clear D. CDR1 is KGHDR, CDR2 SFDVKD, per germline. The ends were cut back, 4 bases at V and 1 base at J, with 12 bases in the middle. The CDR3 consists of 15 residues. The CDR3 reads CATSEPTETQETQYF. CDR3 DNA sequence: TGTGCCACCAGTGAACCTACGGAGACCCAAGAGACCCAGTACTTC.

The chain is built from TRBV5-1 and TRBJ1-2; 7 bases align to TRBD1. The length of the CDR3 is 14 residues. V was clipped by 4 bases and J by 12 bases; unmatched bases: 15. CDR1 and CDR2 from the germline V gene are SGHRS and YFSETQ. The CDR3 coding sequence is TGCGCCAGCAGCCAAAATACAGGGGAAGGGGGCCACACCTTC. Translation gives CASSQNTGEGGHTF. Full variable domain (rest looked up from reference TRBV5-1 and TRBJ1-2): KAGVTQTPRYLIKTRGQQVTLSCSPISGHRSVSWYQQTPGQGLQFLFEYFSETQRNKGNFPGRFSGRQFSNSRSEMNVSTLELGDSALYLCASSQNTGEGGHTFGSGTRLTVV.

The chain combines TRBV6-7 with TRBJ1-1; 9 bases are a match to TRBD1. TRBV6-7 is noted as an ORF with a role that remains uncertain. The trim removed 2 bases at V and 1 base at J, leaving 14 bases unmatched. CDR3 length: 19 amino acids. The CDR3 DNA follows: TGTGCCAGCAGTTACGGTTTAAAGGCGGGACAGGGACAGAACACTGAAGCTTTCTTT. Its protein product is CASSYGLKAGQGQNTEAFF.

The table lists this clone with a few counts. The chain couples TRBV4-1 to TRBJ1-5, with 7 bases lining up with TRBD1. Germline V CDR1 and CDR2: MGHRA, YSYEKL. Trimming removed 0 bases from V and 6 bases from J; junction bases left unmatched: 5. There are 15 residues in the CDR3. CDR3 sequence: CASSQDTAGGQPQHF. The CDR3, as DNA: TGCGCCAGCAGCCAAGATACGGCAGGGGGTCAGCCCCAGCATTTT.

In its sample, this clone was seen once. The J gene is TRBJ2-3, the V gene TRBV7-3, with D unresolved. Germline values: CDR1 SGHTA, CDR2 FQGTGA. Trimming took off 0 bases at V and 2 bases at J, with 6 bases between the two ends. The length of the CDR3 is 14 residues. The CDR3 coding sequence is TGTGCCAGCAGCTTAACCACAGCCACAGATACGCAGTATTTT. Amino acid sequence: CASSLTTATDTQYF.

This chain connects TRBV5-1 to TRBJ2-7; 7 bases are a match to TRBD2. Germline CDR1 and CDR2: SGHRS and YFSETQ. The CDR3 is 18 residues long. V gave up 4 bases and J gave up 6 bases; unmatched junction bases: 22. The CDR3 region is CASSGQGSEARENPEQYF. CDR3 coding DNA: TGCGCCAGCAGCGGCCAGGGATCTGAGGCGCGGGAGAATCCCGAGCAGTACTTC.

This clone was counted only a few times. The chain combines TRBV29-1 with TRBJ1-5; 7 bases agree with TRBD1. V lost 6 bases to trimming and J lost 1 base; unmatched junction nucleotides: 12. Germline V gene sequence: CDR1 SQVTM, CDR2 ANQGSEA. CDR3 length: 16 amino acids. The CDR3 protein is CSVATGASGSNQPQHF. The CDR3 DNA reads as TGCAGCGTGGCTACAGGGGCCTCAGGAAGCAATCAGCCCCAGCATTTT.

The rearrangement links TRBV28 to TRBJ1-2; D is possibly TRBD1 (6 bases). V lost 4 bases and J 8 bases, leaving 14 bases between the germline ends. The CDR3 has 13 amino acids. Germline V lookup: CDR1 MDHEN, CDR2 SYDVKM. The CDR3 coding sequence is TGTGCCAGCAGTTGGGGACAAGCTCGGGGCTACACCTTC. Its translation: CASSWGQARGYTF.

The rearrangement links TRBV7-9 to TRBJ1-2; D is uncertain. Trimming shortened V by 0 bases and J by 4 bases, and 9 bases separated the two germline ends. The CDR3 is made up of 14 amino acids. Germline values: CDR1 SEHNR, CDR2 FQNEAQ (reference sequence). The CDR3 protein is CASSLAGQFYGYTF. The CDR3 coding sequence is TGTGCCAGCAGCTTAGCTGGGCAGTTCTATGGCTACACCTTC.

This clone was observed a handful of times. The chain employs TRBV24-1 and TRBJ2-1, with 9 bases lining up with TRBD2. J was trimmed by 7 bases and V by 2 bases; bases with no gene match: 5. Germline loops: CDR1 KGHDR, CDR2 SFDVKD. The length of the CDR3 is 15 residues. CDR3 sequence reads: CATSDSRLAVNEQFF. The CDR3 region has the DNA TGTGCCACCAGTGATTCTCGACTAGCGGTAAATGAGCAGTTCTTC.

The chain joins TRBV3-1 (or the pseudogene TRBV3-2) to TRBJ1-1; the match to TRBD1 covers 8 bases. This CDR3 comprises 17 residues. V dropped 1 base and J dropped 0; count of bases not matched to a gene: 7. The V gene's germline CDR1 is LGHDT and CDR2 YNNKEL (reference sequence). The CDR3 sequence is CASSQAGGLIMNTEAFF. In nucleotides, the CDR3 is TGTGCCAGCAGCCAAGCAGGGGGCCTGATAATGAACACTGAAGCTTTCTTT.

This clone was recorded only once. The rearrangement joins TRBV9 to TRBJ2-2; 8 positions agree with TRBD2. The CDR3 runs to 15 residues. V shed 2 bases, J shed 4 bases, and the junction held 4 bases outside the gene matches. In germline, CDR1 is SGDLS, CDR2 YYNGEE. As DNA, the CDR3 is TGTGCCAGCAGCGTTAGCGGGACGGTCACCGGGGAGCTGTTTTTT. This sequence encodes CASSVSGTVTGELFF.

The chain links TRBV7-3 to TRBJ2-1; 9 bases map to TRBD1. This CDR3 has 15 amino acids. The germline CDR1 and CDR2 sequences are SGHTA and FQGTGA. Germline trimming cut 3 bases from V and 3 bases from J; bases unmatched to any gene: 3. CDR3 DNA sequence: TGTGCCAGCAGCTTTGACAGGGGGGGCTACAATGAGCAGTTCTTC. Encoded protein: CASSFDRGGYNEQFF.

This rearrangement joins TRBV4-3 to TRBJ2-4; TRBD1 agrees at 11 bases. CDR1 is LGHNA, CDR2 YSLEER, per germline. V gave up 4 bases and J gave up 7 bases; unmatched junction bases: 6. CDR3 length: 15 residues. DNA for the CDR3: TGCGCCAGCAGCCCGGGGGACAGGGGGGATAACATTCAGTACTTC. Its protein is CASSPGDRGDNIQYF.

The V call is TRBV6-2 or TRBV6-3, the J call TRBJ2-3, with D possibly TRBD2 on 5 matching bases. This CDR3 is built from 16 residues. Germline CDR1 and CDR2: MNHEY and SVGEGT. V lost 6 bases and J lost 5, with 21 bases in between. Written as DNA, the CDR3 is TGTGCCAGCAGCGATCGGGCCCCCGACTACTTAGATACGCAGTATTTT. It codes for CASSDRAPDYLDTQYF.

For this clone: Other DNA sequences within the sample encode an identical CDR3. CDR3 amino acids: CAWSVQGGQPQHF. In DNA, the CDR3 is TGTGCCTGGAGTGTCCAGGGAGGGCAGCCCCAGCATTTT. The rearrangement joins TRBV30 to TRBJ1-5; weak D call: TRBD1 (5 bases). V shed 0 bases and J shed 7 bases, with 10 bases lying between them. The CDR3 runs to 13 residues. Germline V gene data show CDR1 as GTSNPN and CDR2 as SVGIG (reference sequence).

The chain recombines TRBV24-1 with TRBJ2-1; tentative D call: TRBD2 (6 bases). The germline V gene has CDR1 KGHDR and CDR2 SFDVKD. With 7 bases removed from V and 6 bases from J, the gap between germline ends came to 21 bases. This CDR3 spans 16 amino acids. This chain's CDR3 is CATSISSGEVINEQFF. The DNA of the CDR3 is TGTGCCACCAGCATAAGCTCCGGGGAGGTTATCAATGAGCAGTTCTTC.

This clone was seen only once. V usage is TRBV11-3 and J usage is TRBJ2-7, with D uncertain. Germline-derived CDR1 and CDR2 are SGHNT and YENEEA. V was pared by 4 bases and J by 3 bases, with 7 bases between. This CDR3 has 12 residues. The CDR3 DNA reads TGTGCCAGCAGCTCCTACGACTACGAGCAGTACTTC. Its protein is CASSSYDYEQYF.

CDR3 loop: CASSITLWTGEPTDTQYF. The CDR3 bases are TGTGCCAGTAGTATCACCCTTTGGACGGGAGAGCCCACAGATACGCAGTATTTT. The V call is TRBV19, the J call TRBJ2-3; D is perhaps TRBD2 (6 bases). This CDR3 is 18 amino acids long. CDR1 and CDR2 (germline): LNHDA, SQIVND (reference sequence). V lost 3 bases to trimming and J lost 2 bases, with 21 bases between them.

In nucleotides, the CDR3 is TGTGCCAGCAGCCAAGAATCGGGGATGGGTGGGGCCAACGTCCTGACTTTC. Residues: CASSQESGMGGANVLTF. This rearrangement joins TRBV4-2 to TRBJ2-6; D possibly corresponds to TRBD2 (5 bases). This CDR3 is built from 17 residues. Germline V CDR1 and CDR2: LGHNA, YNFKEQ. The germline V and J ends were trimmed by 0 bases and 3 bases, with 12 bases remaining between them.

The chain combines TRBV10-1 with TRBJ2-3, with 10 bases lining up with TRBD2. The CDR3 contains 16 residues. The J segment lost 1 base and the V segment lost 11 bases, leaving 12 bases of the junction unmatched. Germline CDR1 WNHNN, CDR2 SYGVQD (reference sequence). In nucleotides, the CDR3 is TGCGCCGGGCTTGTGGCTAGCGGGAGCCGCACAGATACGCAGTATTTT. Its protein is CAGLVASGSRTDTQYF.